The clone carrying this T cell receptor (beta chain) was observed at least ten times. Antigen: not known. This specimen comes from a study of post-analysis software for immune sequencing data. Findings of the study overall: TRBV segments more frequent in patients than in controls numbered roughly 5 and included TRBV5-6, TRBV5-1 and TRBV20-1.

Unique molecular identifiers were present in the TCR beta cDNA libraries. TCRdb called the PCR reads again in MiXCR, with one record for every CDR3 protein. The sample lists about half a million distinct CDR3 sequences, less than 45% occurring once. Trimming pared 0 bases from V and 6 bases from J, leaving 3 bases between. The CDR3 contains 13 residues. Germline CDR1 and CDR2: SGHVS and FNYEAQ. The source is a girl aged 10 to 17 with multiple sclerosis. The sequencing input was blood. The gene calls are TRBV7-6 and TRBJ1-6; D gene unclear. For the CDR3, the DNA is TGTGCCAGCAGCTTAGCCTCTAATTCACCCCTCCACTTT. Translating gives CASSLASNSPLHF.